This T cell receptor beta chain was identified in a study of blood T cells in healthy people across ages. Study results and limitations: Among long-lived donors, naive CD4+ cells were more numerous and diversity higher than in aged donors.

Isolation of PBMCs gave at least 7 million cells per sample. Through a sample-barcoded 5' primer and a J-beta primer mix, a second PCR was run for roughly 7 to 12 cycles. Using its own MiXCR run on the 5' RACE reads, TCRdb lists one record per CDR3 protein. Of about 1.6 million distinct CDR3 sequences in the sample, about 35% are singletons; the top ten hold over 9%. V was shortened by 5 bases and J by 10 bases, with 12 bases between the two germline ends. The CDR3 runs 13 residues. The germline V gene encodes CDR1 LGHDT and CDR2 YNNKEL (reference sequence). This clonotype has only a few counts. Its specificity is unknown.

Sequences were obtained from blood. The rearrangement links TRBV3-1 to TRBJ1-6; D unresolved. This receptor was obtained from a woman aged 30 to 39 in good health. The CDR3 region is CASSKRTQSPLHF. CDR3 coding DNA: TGTGCCAGCAGCAAAAGGACGCAATCACCCCTCCACTTT.